This T cell receptor beta chain was obtained from a study of cytomegalovirus exposure and HLA in healthy donors. Study findings and constraints: 164 TCR beta chains were listed as cytomegalovirus-associated. Subsequent analysis revealed that first-cohort TCR clusters tended to co-occur in the 130 or so validation repertoires. Researchers reported that three CMV-associated chains were confirmed in vitro as CMV antigen-specific.

TCRdb's copy holds only in-frame clones and misses some; the assay was immunoSEQ multiplex PCR. The sample consists of about 130,000 clones, 89% of them appearing once. Germline assignment: CDR1 MNHNS and CDR2 SASEGT. The CDR3 length is 12 residues. V was clipped by 8 bases and J by 5 bases, with 10 bases between them. The donors were members of the validation cohort comprising over 90 subjects, separate from the roughly 670-subject first cohort. With regard to this clone: The target antigen is unknown.

The chain is built from TRBV6-1 and TRBJ2-1, with a possible D match to TRBD2 (5 bases). Material: PBMCs. The sequence was collected from a woman aged 18-29 years in good health and CMV-seronegative. The CDR3 DNA follows: TGTGCCAGCCTCGGACTGAACAATGAGCAGTTCTTC. Translating gives CASLGLNNEQFF.